Listed below are T cell receptor beta chains from one sample, sequenced in a study of CD8 T cells in ankylosing spondylitis. TCRdb fed the 5' RACE reads into MiXCR, producing one record per CDR3 protein. The table includes approximately 300,000 distinct CDR3 sequences, less than 25% detected once. The sequencing input was blood, either unsorted or a sorted T cell fraction (not recorded which). The origin of the receptors is a female donor with ankylosing spondylitis or in good health (not recorded which). The conserved cysteine and the conserved F or W are not part of the CDR3 here.

>TRBV2
ASRGTGDNSPLH
>TRBV7-3
PSSFNGPQASGQNEQF
>TRBV10-3
AISGDYRLLEQY
>TRBV29-1
SVVWTGHEQF
>TRBV7-2
ASSFPPNEQY
>TRBV9
ASSGGTGVYEQY
>TRBV6-1
ASSPRGPYQPQH
>TRBV10-2
ASRVASYEQY
>TRBV7-2
ASSSPRASGRWELF
>TRBV4-2
ASSQRPTDTQY
>TRBV20-1
SARSREGSPSGANVLT
>TRBV11-2
ASSLFGGNQPQH
>TRBV20-1
SARTGTAYYEQY
>TRBV7-9
ASSLATGGPADTQY
>TRBV2
ASSDGLAVITDTQY
>TRBV19
ASSSPPSEQF
>TRBV12-3/TRBV12-4
ASSLPYGYT
>TRBV7-8
ASSLGTDRGYT
>TRBV30
AWSSPGTDYEQY
>TRBV29-1
SVDRGRTDTQY
>TRBV4-1
ASSHLEGPGAGELF
>TRBV20-1
SATGQRPSYGRNEQF
>TRBV24-1
ATSGQGRGRSPLH
>TRBV12-3/TRBV12-4
ASSPGQEGSQPQH
>TRBV19
ASNLGQNTEAF
>TRBV27
ASSFGGTHFVANVLT
>TRBV7-2
ASSQGAVYEQY
>TRBV20-1
SAKHLGQGYTEAF